Below are 32 T cell receptor beta chains sequenced from a single sample in a study of T cells after yellow fever vaccination. TCRdb called the 5' RACE reads again in MiXCR, with one record for every CDR3 protein. The table has a few hundred thousand distinct CDR3 sequences, about 5% seen once. Specimen: CD4+ T cells sorted from PBMCs, collected on the day of the yellow fever booster vaccination. These receptors were taken from a man aged 18-30 years who received the YFV17D yellow fever vaccine.

This clonotype was picked up many times. The J gene is TRBJ1-2, the V gene TRBV6-4; D gene unclear. The CDR3 runs 16 residues. Trimming cost V 0 bases and J 6 bases, with 17 bases left between them. The germline V gene has CDR1 MRHNA and CDR2 SNTAGT. CDR3 coding DNA: TGTGCCAGCAGTGACTCGTTTCCCCGGGGATTTGATGGCTACACCTTC. Residues: CASSDSFPRGFDGYTF.

This clonotype was picked up a small number of times. This sequence joins TRBV10-3 and TRBJ1-2; D remains unclear. Trimming stripped 2 bases from V and 8 bases from J, with 12 bases between. Germline-derived CDR1 and CDR2 are ENHRY and SYGVKD. This CDR3 has 13 residues. CDR3 nucleotides: TGTGCCATCAGTGAGCTCCGTTTGAGCGGCTACACCTTC. This sequence encodes CAISELRLSGYTF.

This clonotype was seen more than once but under ten times. This rearrangement joins TRBV15 to TRBJ2-5; tentative D call: TRBD1 (6 bases). V lost 1 base and J 0 bases, leaving 9 bases between the germline ends. The CDR3 is 15 residues long. The germline CDR1 and CDR2 sequences are LNHNV and YYDKDF (reference sequence). CDR3 DNA sequence: TGTGCCACCAGCAGAGCCGGACAGTACCAAGAGACCCAGTACTTC. Protein: CATSRAGQYQETQYF.

This clonotype was counted only a few times. This chain connects TRBV24-1 to TRBJ2-5, with D possibly matching TRBD2 (7 bases). Between the trimmed V and J ends, which lost 5 bases and 1 base, there was a span of 10 bases. The CDR3 is 14 residues long. The germline V gene has CDR1 KGHDR and CDR2 SFDVKD. Written as DNA, the CDR3 is TGTGCCACCAGTGCTGCGGGGGCCCAAGAGACCCAGTACTTC. The encoded protein is CATSAAGAQETQYF.

This clonotype showed up just a few times. The V gene is TRBV6-2 or TRBV6-3, the J gene TRBJ1-2; TRBD1 matches 8 bases. The CDR3 loop spans 15 amino acids. Losses at the gene ends were 4 bases for V and 4 bases for J; bases not matched to a gene: 8. From germline, CDR1 is MNHEY and CDR2 SVGEGT. The CDR3 protein is CASSSRTGSGYGYTF. CDR3 nucleotide sequence: TGTGCCAGCAGTTCCCGGACAGGGAGTGGCTATGGCTACACCTTC.

This clonotype was found a few times. The rearrangement links TRBV20-1 to TRBJ2-2; perhaps TRBD1 as D (5 bases). CDR1 and CDR2 (germline): DFQATT, SNEGSKA (reference sequence). V dropped 0 bases and J dropped 3 bases, with 8 bases sitting between them. The CDR3 consists of 14 residues. The DNA of the CDR3 is TGCAGTGCTAGAGATGGGGCTTACACCGGGGAGCTGTTTTTT. Amino acid sequence: CSARDGAYTGELFF.

There are many counts of this clonotype. The rearrangement links TRBV20-1 to TRBJ2-1; D may be TRBD1 (6 bases). CDR1 DFQATT and CDR2 SNEGSKA come from the germline V gene (reference sequence). CDR3 length: 14 amino acids. In DNA, the CDR3 is TGCAGCGCACAGAACAACAGGGACCGCGATGAGCAGTTCTTC. This gives the protein CSAQNNRDRDEQFF.

The sample holds many counts of this clonotype. The rearrangement joins TRBV5-1 to TRBJ2-5, with unresolved D. V was clipped by 0 bases and J by 3 bases, with 9 bases between them. Germline assignment: CDR1 SGHRS and CDR2 YFSETQ. The CDR3 extends over 14 amino acids. This chain's CDR3 is CASSLDGREETQYF. In DNA form, the CDR3 reads TGCGCCAGCAGCTTGGACGGACGGGAAGAGACCCAGTACTTC.

The gene calls are TRBV6-2 or TRBV6-3 and TRBJ2-5; D might be TRBD2 (7 bases). The CDR3 totals 14 residues. The V end was cut by 5 bases, the J end by 4 bases, with 14 bases between. CDR1 is MNHEY and CDR2 is SVGEGT in the germline V gene. The CDR3 protein is CASSPGGGPETQYF. Written as DNA, the CDR3 is TGTGCCAGCAGTCCGGGCGGGGGCCCAGAGACCCAGTACTTC.

The V and J genes are TRBV11-2 and TRBJ1-4; D call uncertain. Trimming shortened V by 2 bases and J by 8 bases, and 9 bases separated the two germline ends. The CDR3 has 13 residues. Germline V gene lookup returns CDR1 SGHAT and CDR2 FQNNGV. CDR3 in DNA: TGTGCCAGCAGCTTAAAGATCGGGGAAAAACTGTTTTTT. It translates to CASSLKIGEKLFF.

In its sample, this clonotype was seen many times. This chain links TRBV7-2 with TRBJ2-3, with 12 bases aligning to TRBD1. The junction had 4 bases not matched to a gene; V was cut back by 3 bases and J by 6 bases. The CDR3 runs 15 residues. Germline V gene lookup returns CDR1 SGHTA and CDR2 FQGNSA. The CDR3: CASSFRGQGADTQYF. Written as DNA, the CDR3 is TGTGCCAGCAGCTTTAGGGGACAGGGGGCCGATACGCAGTATTTT.

This clonotype was seen only a few times. The V and J genes are TRBV6-1 and TRBJ1-2; tentative D call: TRBD1 (5 bases). V lost 5 bases and J 8 bases, leaving 12 bases between the germline ends. The CDR3 spans 12 residues. CDR1 is MNHNS, CDR2 SASEGT, per germline. In DNA, the CDR3 is TGTGCCAGCAGTCGGTGGGGGGTCGGCTACACCTTC. Translated, it gives CASSRWGVGYTF.

V usage is TRBV3-1 and J usage is TRBJ1-1; the D gene is possibly TRBD1 (5 bases). V lost 4 bases, J lost 1 base, and 16 bases lay in between. The CDR3 runs 16 residues. Germline assignment: CDR1 LGHDT and CDR2 YNNKEL (reference sequence). CDR3 nucleotides: TGTGCCAGCAGCCTCGGCGGGGCACGGGGGAACACTGAAGCTTTCTTT. Translation gives CASSLGGARGNTEAFF.

This chain uses TRBV24-1 with TRBJ1-5; 9 nucleotides match TRBD1. V lost 4 bases to trimming and J lost 2 bases; unmatched junction nucleotides: 8. The germline V gene has CDR1 KGHDR and CDR2 SFDVKD. The CDR3 sequence is 17 residues long. In DNA form, the CDR3 reads TGTGCCACCAGTGACGGACAGGGGCCCCCTCGCAATCAGCCCCAGCATTTT. The encoded protein is CATSDGQGPPRNQPQHF.

This clonotype was counted at least ten times. The chain couples TRBV12-3 or TRBV12-4 to TRBJ2-7, with 8 bases lining up with TRBD1. J lost 4 bases, V lost 4 bases, and 3 bases had no gene match. This CDR3 comprises 13 residues. CDR3 DNA: TGTGCCAGCAGTTACGGACAGGGTTACGAGCAGTACGTC. The encoded protein is CASSYGQGYEQYV.

This clonotype was recorded at least ten times. J is TRBJ2-1 and V is TRBV7-9; D remains ambiguous. V was cut by 2 bases and J by 0 bases, with 8 bases left in between. CDR3 length equals 15 residues. Germline V lookup: CDR1 SEHNR, CDR2 FQNEAQ (reference sequence). The CDR3 here is CASSLSLSSYNEQFF. In DNA form, the CDR3 reads TGTGCCAGCAGCTTAAGCCTAAGCTCCTACAATGAGCAGTTCTTC.

The sample holds a few counts of this clonotype. In DNA, the CDR3 is TGTGCCAGCAAACAAAGATTCCCTGAAGCTTTCTTT. Translated: CASKQRFPEAFF. The chain combines TRBV11-2 with TRBJ1-1, with unresolved D. Germline assignment: CDR1 SGHAT and CDR2 FQNNGV. The CDR3 sequence is 12 residues long. Between the trimmed V and J ends, which lost 7 bases and 6 bases, there was a span of 12 bases.

This chain connects TRBV2 to TRBJ1-5, with D hard to call. Germline loops: CDR1 SNHLY, CDR2 FYNNEI. The V end was cut by 2 bases, the J end by 2 bases, with 13 bases between. This CDR3 comprises 16 residues. The CDR3 DNA reads as TGTGCCAGCAGTGAAATTGAATGGGAGGGCAATCAGCCCCAGCATTTT. This codes for CASSEIEWEGNQPQHF.

This clonotype appeared many times. This sequence joins TRBV10-1 and TRBJ1-4; no clear D gene. CDR1 and CDR2 (germline): WNHNN, SYGVQD (reference sequence). This CDR3 has 14 residues. Trimming removed 3 bases at V and 7 bases at J, with 12 bases between. The CDR3 nucleotides are TGCGCCAGCAGTGAAGCGGGTGACGGTGAAAAACTGTTTTTT. Its protein is CASSEAGDGEKLFF.

V and J are TRBV2 and TRBJ2-7; 7 nucleotides agree with TRBD1. V lost 4 bases to trimming and J lost 9 bases; unmatched junction nucleotides: 15. The length of the CDR3 is 15 residues. The germline V gene encodes CDR1 SNHLY and CDR2 FYNNEI. The CDR3 region is CASSGTWTGHPGQYV. The CDR3 DNA follows: TGTGCCAGCAGTGGCACCTGGACAGGCCACCCGGGGCAGTACGTC.

This clonotype was observed a few times. The V and J genes are TRBV11-2 and TRBJ2-7, with no clear D. The CDR3 runs to 15 residues. Germline CDR1 SGHAT, CDR2 FQNNGV. V lost 7 bases to trimming and J lost 3 bases, with 19 bases between them. The CDR3, as DNA: TGTGCCAGCACCGCACTCCTCCGACAAAGCTACGAGCAGTACTTC. It yields the protein CASTALLRQSYEQYF.

This clonotype appeared many times. The chain couples TRBV3-1 to TRBJ1-5, with 10 bases lining up with TRBD1. This CDR3 contains 16 residues. The germline V gene has CDR1 LGHDT and CDR2 YNNKEL (reference sequence). With 1 base clipped from V and 4 bases from J, the junction kept 4 bases outside the gene matches. The CDR3 sequence: CASSQGWTGGNQPQHF. DNA of the CDR3: TGTGCCAGCAGCCAAGGGTGGACAGGGGGTAATCAGCCCCAGCATTTT.

The chain has TRBV2 and TRBJ2-1; maybe TRBD2 (5 bases). Trimming took 6 bases from V and 9 from J, leaving 12 bases between them. CDR1 is SNHLY and CDR2 is FYNNEI in the germline V gene. CDR3 size: 12 residues. The CDR3 DNA reads TGTGCCAGCAGCGGGGTAGCTGGTGAGCAGTTCTTC. It translates to CASSGVAGEQFF.

This clonotype was found many times. This chain uses TRBV7-2 with TRBJ2-1; D gene ambiguous. Trimming took off 1 base at V and 3 bases at J, with 7 bases between the two ends. The length of the CDR3 is 14 residues. Germline assignment: CDR1 SGHTA and CDR2 FQGNSA. CDR3 in DNA: TGTGCCAGCAGCTTAGTAGGTAACTACAATGAGCAGTTCTTC. Protein sequence: CASSLVGNYNEQFF. The full variable domain, in which reference TRBV7-2 and TRBJ2-1 provide the parts outside the CDR3, is GAGVSQSPSNKVTEKGKDVELRCDPISGHTALYWYRQSLGQGLEFLIYFQGNSAPDKSGLPSDRFSAERTGGSVSTLTIQRTQQEDSAVYLCASSLVGNYNEQFFGPGTRLTVL.

This clonotype was observed a handful of times. The chain uses TRBV4-3 and TRBJ1-5, with a tentative D call TRBD1 (5 bases). The CDR3 length is 15 residues. V was clipped by 1 base and J by 6 bases, with 13 bases between them. Germline values: CDR1 LGHNA, CDR2 YSLEER. CDR3 coding DNA: TGCGCCAGCAGCCAAGGTTCAGGGCAACGTCAGCCCCAGCATTTT. This codes for CASSQGSGQRQPQHF.

This clonotype was detected a few times. CDR3 bases: TGTGCCAGCAGTGGGACGGAGACAGGGAAAAACATTCAGTACTTC. It is translated as CASSGTETGKNIQYF. The genes are TRBV6-1 and TRBJ2-4; 7 bases are a match to TRBD1. The CDR3 covers 15 residues. Germline CDR1 MNHNS, CDR2 SASEGT. The V gene end was trimmed by 4 bases and the J gene end by 4 bases; junction bases not matched to a gene: 7.

This clonotype was found a few times. The chain's CDR3 is CASSLGPGSYGYTF. The CDR3 nucleotides are TGTGCCAGCAGCTTGGGGCCTGGATCCTATGGCTACACCTTC. This rearrangement joins TRBV7-2 to TRBJ1-2; tentative D call: TRBD1 (5 bases). The germline V and J ends were trimmed by 3 bases and 4 bases, with 12 bases remaining between them. CDR3 length: 14 residues. Germline values: CDR1 SGHTA, CDR2 FQGNSA.

This chain joins TRBV5-1 and TRBJ1-1; D remains ambiguous. Per the germline V gene, CDR1 is SGHRS and CDR2 is YFSETQ. CDR3 length: 15 amino acids. Trimming took 1 base from V and 1 from J, leaving 11 bases between them. This chain's CDR3 is CASSLNTAGNTEAFF. CDR3 in DNA: TGCGCCAGCAGCTTGAACACAGCGGGGAACACTGAAGCTTTCTTT.

In its sample, this clonotype was seen many times. The genes are TRBV6-2 or TRBV6-3 and TRBJ2-2; maybe TRBD2 (6 bases). Between the trimmed V and J ends, which lost 7 bases and 0 bases, there was a span of 12 bases. The CDR3 sequence is 15 residues long. Germline CDR1 and CDR2: MNHEY and SVGEGT. CDR3: CASTWRGPNTGELFF. The CDR3 DNA follows: TGTGCCAGCACGTGGCGGGGCCCGAACACCGGGGAGCTGTTTTTT.

The gene calls are TRBV7-9 and TRBJ2-2; D is unclear. The CDR3 is 12 amino acids. From germline, CDR1 is SEHNR and CDR2 FQNEAQ (reference sequence). V lost 3 bases, J lost 5 bases, and 4 bases lay in between. The DNA for the CDR3 is TGTGCCAGCAGCTTTGTAACCGGGGAGCTGTTTTTT. Amino acid sequence: CASSFVTGELFF.

This clonotype appeared many times. The V gene is TRBV5-1, the J gene TRBJ2-1, with 9 nucleotides matching TRBD1. Looked up from germline, CDR1 is SGHRS and CDR2 is YFSETQ. V lost 0 bases, J lost 4 bases, and 2 bases stayed unmatched. This CDR3 region has 15 residues. CDR3: CASSLAGTGYNEQFF. As DNA, the CDR3 is TGCGCCAGCAGCTTGGCCGGGACAGGGTACAATGAGCAGTTCTTC.

This clonotype was recorded many times. This chain links TRBV5-1 with TRBJ1-1; TRBD1 agrees at 8 bases. Per the germline V gene, CDR1 is SGHRS and CDR2 is YFSETQ. The V and J ends lost 4 bases and 1 base, in that order; junction bases with no gene match: 6. The CDR3 runs to 15 residues. CDR3 sequence: CASSATGTGNTEAFF. Written as DNA, the CDR3 is TGCGCCAGCAGCGCAACCGGGACAGGGAACACTGAAGCTTTCTTT.